This T cell receptor beta chain derives from a study of response to subunit inactivated influenza vaccine. In its sample, this clonotype was seen many times. Antigen: not known. The CDR3 covers 17 residues. V gave up 0 bases and J gave up 4 bases, with 15 bases separating them. Germline lookup yields CDR1 SEHNR and CDR2 FQNEAQ (reference sequence). TCRdb processed the RT-PCR reads anew with MiXCR; each CDR3 protein has one entry. The table lists roughly 700,000 distinct CDR3 sequences, approximately 15% of them singletons. Study-level findings and limits: The authors proposed limited new T cell recruitment per seasonal influenza vaccination.

V is TRBV7-9 and J is TRBJ2-2; a weak D match, TRBD1 (6 bases). The source of this sequence is a man in his forties or fifties who received an inactivated influenza vaccine. Specimen: PBMCs from blood, collected 14 to 15 days before vaccination. CDR3 loop: CASSLAPGTRSTGELFF. The CDR3 region has the DNA TGTGCCAGCAGCTTAGCCCCCGGGACACGAAGCACCGGGGAGCTGTTTTTT.